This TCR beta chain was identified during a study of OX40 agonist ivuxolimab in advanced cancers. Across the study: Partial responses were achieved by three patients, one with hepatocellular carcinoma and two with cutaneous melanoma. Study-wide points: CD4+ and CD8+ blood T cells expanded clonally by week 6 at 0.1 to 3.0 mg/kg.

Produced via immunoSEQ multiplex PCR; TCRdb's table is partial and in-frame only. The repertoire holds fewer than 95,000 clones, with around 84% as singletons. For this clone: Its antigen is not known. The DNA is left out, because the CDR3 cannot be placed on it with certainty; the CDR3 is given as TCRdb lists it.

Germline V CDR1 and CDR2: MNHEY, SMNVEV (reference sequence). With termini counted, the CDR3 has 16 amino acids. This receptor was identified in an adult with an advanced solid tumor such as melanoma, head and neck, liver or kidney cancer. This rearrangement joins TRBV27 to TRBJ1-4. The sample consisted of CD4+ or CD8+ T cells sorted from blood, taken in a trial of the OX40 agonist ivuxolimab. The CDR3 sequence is CASSSSGRGGREKLFF.